This paragraph covers one T cell receptor beta chain sequence. RNA transcripts served as the template for amplifying TCR beta CDR3 regions. The TCR CDR3 was amplified in a first-round RT-PCR using the HTBI primer set. TCRdb re-derived calls from the multiplex PCR reads in MiXCR, one entry per CDR3 protein. This repertoire shows approximately 25,000 distinct CDR3 sequences, over 35% found once; its top ten account for approximately 10%. Germline CDR1 and CDR2: SNHLY and FYNNEI. The CDR3 is 12 amino acids. V lost 5 bases and J lost 2, with 7 bases in between. The data derive from a study of T cells in Graves' hyperthyroidism and ophthalmopathy.

The receptor comes from a woman under 40 with Graves' hyperthyroidism. Sample: blood. The rearrangement uses TRBV2 and TRBJ2-7; D gene uncertain. CDR3: CASSSSPYEQYF. The DNA of the CDR3 is TGTGCCAGCAGTTCCTCGCCCTACGAGCAGTACTTC.